This T cell receptor beta chain was recorded in a study of metastatic and nonmetastatic thyroid tumors. About the research overall: Repertoire comparisons spanned blood and tumor or nodule tissue from malignant and benign thyroid patients. Whole-study results and caveats: Compared with benign nodules, malignant thyroid tumors were reported to have significantly higher TCR beta diversity in both blood and tumor.

Source study methods: Variation in CDR3 across clinicopathological groups served as the basis for constructing a distant-metastasis classifier in papillary thyroid cancer. TCRdb re-clonotyped the PCR reads through MiXCR. Here the V and J calls rest on TCRdb's processing, not on the authors' analysis. Of some 27,000 clones listed, roughly a quarter are singletons. CDR3 length: 15 residues. CDR1 and CDR2 from the germline V gene are MDHEN and SYDVKM. Every patient underwent thyroid surgery untreated. As to this clone: The antigen is unknown. This sequence may be a read error, since a much larger clone differs from it by one base.

The sequenced sample consisted of blood. The chain carries TRBV28 and TRBJ1-5, with TRBD1 matching 8 bases. The source of this sequence is a female donor with papillary thyroid cancer or a benign thyroid nodule (not recorded which). Some clones in this sample may be carry-over from other donors' samples. The CDR3 is CASSTGAGGVQPKHF. In DNA form, the CDR3 reads TGTGCCAGCAGCACCGGGGCAGGGGGCGTTCAGCCCAAGCATTTT.